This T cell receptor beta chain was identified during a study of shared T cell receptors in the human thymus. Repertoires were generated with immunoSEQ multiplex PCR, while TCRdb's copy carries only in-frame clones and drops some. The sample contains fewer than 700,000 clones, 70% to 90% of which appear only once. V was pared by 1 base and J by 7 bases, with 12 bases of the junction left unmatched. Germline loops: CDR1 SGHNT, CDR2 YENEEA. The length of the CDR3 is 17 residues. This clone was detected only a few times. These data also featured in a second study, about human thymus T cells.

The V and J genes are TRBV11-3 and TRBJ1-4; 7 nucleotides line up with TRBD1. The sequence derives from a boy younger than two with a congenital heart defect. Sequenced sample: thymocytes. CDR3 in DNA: TGTGCCAGCAGCTTAGCCCCCCGACAGGGTGGAAGTGAAAAACTGTTTTTT. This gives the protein CASSLAPRQGGSEKLFF.